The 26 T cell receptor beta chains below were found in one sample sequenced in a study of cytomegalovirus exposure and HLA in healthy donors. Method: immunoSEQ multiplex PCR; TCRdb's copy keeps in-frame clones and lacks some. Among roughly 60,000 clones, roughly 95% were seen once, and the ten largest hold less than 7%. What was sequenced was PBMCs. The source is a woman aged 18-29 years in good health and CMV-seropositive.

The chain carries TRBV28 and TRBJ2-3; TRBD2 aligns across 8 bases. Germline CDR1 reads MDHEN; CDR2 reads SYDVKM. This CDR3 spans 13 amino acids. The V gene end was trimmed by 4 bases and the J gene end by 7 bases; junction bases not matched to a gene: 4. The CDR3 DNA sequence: TGTGCCAGCAGTTCCGGGACTAGGAATACGCAGTATTTT. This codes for CASSSGTRNTQYF.

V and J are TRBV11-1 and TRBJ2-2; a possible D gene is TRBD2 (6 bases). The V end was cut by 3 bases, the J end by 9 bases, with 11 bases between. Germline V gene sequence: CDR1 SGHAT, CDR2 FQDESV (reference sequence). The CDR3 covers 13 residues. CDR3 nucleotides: TGTGCCAGCAGCTTTCGGCGGGAACGGGAGCTGTTTTTT. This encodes CASSFRRERELFF.

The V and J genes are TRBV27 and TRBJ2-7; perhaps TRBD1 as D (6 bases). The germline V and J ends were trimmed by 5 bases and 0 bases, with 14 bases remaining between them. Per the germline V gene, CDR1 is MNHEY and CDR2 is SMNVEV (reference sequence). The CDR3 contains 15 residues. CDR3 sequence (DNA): TGTGCCAGCAGTCAGGGGTATGTTAGCTCCTACGAGCAGTACTTC. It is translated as CASSQGYVSSYEQYF.

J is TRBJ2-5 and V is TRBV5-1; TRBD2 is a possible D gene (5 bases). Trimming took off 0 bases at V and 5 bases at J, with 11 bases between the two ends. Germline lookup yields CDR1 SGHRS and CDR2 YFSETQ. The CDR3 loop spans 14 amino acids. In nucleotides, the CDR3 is TGCGCCAGCAGCTTGGCTGACGGGATCGAGACCCAGTACTTC. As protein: CASSLADGIETQYF.

CDR3 region: CASSTTSYYEQYF. The DNA for the CDR3 is TGTGCCAGCAGTACGACTAGCTATTACGAGCAGTACTTC. The gene calls are TRBV7-9 and TRBJ2-7, with 7 bases aligning to TRBD2. CDR1 SEHNR and CDR2 FQNEAQ come from the germline V gene (reference sequence). After removal of 6 bases from V and 4 bases from J, the junction contained 6 bases not matched to a gene. This CDR3 spans 13 amino acids.

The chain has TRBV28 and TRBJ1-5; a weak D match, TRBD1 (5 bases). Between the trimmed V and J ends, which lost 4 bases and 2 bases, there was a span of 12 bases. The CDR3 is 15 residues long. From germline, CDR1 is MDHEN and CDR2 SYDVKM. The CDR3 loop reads CASSSPPRGNQPQHF. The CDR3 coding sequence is TGTGCCAGCAGTTCCCCTCCCAGGGGCAATCAGCCCCAGCATTTT.

CDR3 residues: CASSNNLAESSYEQYF. The CDR3 bases are TGTGCCAGCAGCAACAACCTAGCGGAAAGCTCCTACGAGCAGTACTTC. The V and J genes are TRBV7-8 and TRBJ2-7, with 7 bases that match TRBD2. Looked up from germline, CDR1 is SGHVS and CDR2 is FQNEAQ. The CDR3 loop spans 16 amino acids. J was trimmed by 0 bases and V by 5 bases; bases with no gene match: 10.

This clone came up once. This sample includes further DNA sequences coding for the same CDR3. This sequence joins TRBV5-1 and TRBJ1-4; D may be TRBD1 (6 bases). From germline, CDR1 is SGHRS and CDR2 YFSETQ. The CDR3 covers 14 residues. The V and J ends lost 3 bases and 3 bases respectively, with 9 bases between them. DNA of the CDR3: TGCGCCAGCAGCTGGACAGACTCTAATGAAAAACTGTTTTTT. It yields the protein CASSWTDSNEKLFF.

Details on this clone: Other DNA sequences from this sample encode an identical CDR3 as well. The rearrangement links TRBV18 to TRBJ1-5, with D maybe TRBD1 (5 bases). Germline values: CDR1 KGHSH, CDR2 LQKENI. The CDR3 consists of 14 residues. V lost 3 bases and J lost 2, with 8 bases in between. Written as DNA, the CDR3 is TGTGCCAGCTCACCGGCGGGGGGCAATCAGCCCCAGCATTTT. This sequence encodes CASSPAGGNQPQHF.

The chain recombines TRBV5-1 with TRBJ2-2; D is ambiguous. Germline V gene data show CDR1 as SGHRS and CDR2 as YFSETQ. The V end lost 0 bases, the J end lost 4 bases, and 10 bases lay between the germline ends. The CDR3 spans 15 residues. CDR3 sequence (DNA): TGCGCCAGCAGCTTGGAGGCGGTAGCCACCGGGGAGCTGTTTTTT. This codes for CASSLEAVATGELFF.

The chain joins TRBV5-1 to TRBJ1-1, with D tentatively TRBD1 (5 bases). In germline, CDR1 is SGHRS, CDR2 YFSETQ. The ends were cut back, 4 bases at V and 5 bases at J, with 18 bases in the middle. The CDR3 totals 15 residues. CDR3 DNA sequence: TGCGCCAGCAGCACATCCACAGGTTTTGAAACTGAAGCTTTCTTT. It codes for CASSTSTGFETEAFF.

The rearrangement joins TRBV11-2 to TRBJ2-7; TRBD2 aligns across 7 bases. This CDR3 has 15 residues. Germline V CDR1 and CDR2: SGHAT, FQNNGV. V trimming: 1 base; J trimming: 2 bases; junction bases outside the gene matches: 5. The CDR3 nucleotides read TGTGCCAGCAGCTTAGGGTCTAGCGGTCCCTACGAGCAGTACTTC. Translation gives CASSLGSSGPYEQYF. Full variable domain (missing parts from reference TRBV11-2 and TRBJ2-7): EAGVAQSPRYKIIEKRQSVAFWCNPISGHATLYWYQQILGQGPKLLIQFQNNGVVDDSQLPKDRFSAERLKGVDSTLKIQPAKLEDSAVYLCASSLGSSGPYEQYFGPGTRLTVT.

For the CDR3, the DNA is TGTGCCAGCAGCTTACTAGCGGGGTACGAGCAGTACTTC. This encodes CASSLLAGYEQYF. The V call is TRBV7-2, the J call TRBJ2-7, with 9 bases aligning to TRBD2. The CDR3 totals 13 residues. The germline V gene encodes CDR1 SGHTA and CDR2 FQGNSA. V shed 2 bases and J 4 bases; nucleotides not matched to a gene: 0. Full variable domain (missing parts from reference TRBV7-2 and TRBJ2-7): GAGVSQSPSNKVTEKGKDVELRCDPISGHTALYWYRQSLGQGLEFLIYFQGNSAPDKSGLPSDRFSAERTGGSVSTLTIQRTQQEDSAVYLCASSLLAGYEQYFGPGTRLTVT.

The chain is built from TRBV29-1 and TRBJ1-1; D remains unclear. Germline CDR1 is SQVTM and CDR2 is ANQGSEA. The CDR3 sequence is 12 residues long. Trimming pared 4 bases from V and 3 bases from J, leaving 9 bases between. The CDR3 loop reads CSVAGVDTEAFF. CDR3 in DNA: TGCAGCGTTGCGGGTGTGGACACTGAAGCTTTCTTT.

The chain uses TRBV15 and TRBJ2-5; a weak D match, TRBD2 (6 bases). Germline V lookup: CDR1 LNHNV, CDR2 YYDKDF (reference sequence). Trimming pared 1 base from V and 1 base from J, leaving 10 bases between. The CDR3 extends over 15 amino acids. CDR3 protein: CATSRVGGAQETQYF. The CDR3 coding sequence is TGTGCCACCAGCAGAGTGGGGGGAGCCCAAGAGACCCAGTACTTC.

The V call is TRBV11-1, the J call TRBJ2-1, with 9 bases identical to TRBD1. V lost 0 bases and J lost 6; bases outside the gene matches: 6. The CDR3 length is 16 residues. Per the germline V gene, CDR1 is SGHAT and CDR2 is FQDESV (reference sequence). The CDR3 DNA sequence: TGTGCCAGCAGCTTAGCACCGGACAGGGGATCCAATGAGCAGTTCTTC. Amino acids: CASSLAPDRGSNEQFF.

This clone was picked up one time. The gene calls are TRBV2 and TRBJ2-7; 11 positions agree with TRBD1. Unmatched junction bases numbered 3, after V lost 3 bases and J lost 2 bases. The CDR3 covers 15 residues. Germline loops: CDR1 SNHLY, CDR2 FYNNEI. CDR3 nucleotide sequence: TGTGCCAGCAGTGAGGGGACAGGGGGGCCCTACGAGCAGTACTTC. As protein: CASSEGTGGPYEQYF.

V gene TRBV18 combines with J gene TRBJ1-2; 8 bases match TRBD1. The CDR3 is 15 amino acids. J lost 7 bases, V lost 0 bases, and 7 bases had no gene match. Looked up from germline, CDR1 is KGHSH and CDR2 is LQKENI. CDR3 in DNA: TGTGCCAGCTCACCACCTTCAGGGGGCCTTGGTGGCTACACCTTC. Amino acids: CASSPPSGGLGGYTF.

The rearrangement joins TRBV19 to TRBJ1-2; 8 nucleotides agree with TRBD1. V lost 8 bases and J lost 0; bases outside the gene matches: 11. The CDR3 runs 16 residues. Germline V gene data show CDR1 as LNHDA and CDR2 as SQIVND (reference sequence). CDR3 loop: CASRTGTANTNYGYTF. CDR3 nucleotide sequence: TGTGCCAGTCGGACAGGGACAGCTAACACTAACTATGGCTACACCTTC.

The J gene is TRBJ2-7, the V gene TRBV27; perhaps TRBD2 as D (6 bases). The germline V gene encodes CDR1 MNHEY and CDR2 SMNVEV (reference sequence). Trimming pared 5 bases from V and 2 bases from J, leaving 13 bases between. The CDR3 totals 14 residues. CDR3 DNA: TGTGCCAGCAGTCTTAGCGGTCAGGCCTACGAGCAGTACTTC. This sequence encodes CASSLSGQAYEQYF.

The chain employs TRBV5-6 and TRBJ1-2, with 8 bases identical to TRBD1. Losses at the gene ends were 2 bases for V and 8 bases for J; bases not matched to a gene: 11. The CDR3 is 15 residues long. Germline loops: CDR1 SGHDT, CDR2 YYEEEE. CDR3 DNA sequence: TGTGCCAGCAGCTTAGGGACAGGATGGGCTAGGGGCTACACCTTC. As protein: CASSLGTGWARGYTF.

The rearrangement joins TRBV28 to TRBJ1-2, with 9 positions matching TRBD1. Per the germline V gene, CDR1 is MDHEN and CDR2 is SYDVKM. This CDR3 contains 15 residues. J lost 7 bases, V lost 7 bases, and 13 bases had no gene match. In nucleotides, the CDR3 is TGTGCCAGCACCAGGACAGGGGCCGCCCCTGGTGGCTACACCTTC. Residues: CASTRTGAAPGGYTF.

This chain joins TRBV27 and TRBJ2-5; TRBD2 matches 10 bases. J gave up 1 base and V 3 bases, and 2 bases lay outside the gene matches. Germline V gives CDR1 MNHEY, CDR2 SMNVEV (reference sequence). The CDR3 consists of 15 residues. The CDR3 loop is CASSLRTSGQETQYF. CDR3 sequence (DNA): TGTGCCAGCAGTTTGAGGACTAGCGGCCAAGAGACCCAGTACTTC.

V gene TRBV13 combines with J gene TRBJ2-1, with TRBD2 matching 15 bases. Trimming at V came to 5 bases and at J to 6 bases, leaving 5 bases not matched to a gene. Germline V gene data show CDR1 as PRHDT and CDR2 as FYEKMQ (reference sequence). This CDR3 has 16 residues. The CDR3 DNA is TGTGCCAGCAGCGAAATGGGACTAGCGGGAGGCAATGAGCAGTTCTTC. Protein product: CASSEMGLAGGNEQFF.

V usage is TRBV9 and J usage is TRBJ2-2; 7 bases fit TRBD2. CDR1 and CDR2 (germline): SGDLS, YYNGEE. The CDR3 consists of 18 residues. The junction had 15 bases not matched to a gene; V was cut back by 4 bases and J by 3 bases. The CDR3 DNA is TGTGCCAGCAGCCCCGCGGGGGAGGGACCCTTCGACACCGGGGAGCTGTTTTTT. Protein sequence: CASSPAGEGPFDTGELFF.

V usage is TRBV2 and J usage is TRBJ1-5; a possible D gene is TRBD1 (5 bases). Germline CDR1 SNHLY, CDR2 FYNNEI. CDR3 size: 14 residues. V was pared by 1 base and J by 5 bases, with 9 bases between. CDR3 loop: CASSEGRGHQPQHF. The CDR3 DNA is TGTGCCAGCAGTGAAGGAAGGGGCCATCAGCCCCAGCATTTT.